This TCR beta chain was sequenced for a study of T cells after yellow fever vaccination. TCRdb itself ran the 5' RACE reads through MiXCR, one entry per CDR3 protein. Of 250,000 to 300,000 distinct CDR3 sequences in the sample, roughly 13% are singletons; the top ten hold roughly 0.5%. V trimming: 6 bases; J trimming: 13 bases; junction bases outside the gene matches: 12. This CDR3 contains 13 residues. This clonotype occurred a few times. The sequence was collected from a man younger than 40 who received the YFV17D yellow fever vaccine. The specimen was CD4+ T cells sorted from PBMCs, collected 45 days after the yellow fever booster vaccination. V gene TRBV12-3 or TRBV12-4 combines with J gene TRBJ2-1; 7 bases match TRBD1. The CDR3 reads CASSLTGELEQFF. Written as DNA, the CDR3 is TGTGCCAGCAGCCTAACAGGGGAACTTGAACAGTTCTTC.